These T cell receptor beta chains were read from a single sample in a study of cytomegalovirus exposure and HLA in healthy donors. Assay used: immunoSEQ multiplex PCR; TCRdb lists only in-frame clones, some missing. The table records 200,000 to 250,000 clones, 70% to 85% of them present only once. Sequencing was performed on PBMCs. These TCRs come from a girl aged 2 to 10 in good health and CMV-seronegative. Each CDR3 is given with its conserved first and last residue. The order of the fields is J gene, V gene, D gene, CDR3 length, clone size, CDR3 DNA, CDR3 protein. A D gene is named only where the DNA matches it firmly. Size is omitted from some rows. Given values are once, few, many or a class for expanded clones.

>TRBJ2-7|TRBV15|TRBD1|13|.
TGTGCCACCAGCGGAGACAGGGGGTACGAGCAGTACTTC
CATSGDRGYEQYF
>TRBJ2-5|TRBV5-1|TRBD2|17|few
TGCGCCAGCAGCTTGGCGGGGCTAGCGGGAGTGCGTGAGACCCAGTACTTC
CASSLAGLAGVRETQYF
>TRBJ2-1|TRBV14|TRBD1|17|.
TGTGCCAGCAGCCAAGAAGGACAGGGAAGATGGGGCAATGAGCAGTTCTTC
CASSQEGQGRWGNEQFF
>TRBJ1-1|TRBV6-5|TRBD1|14|few
TGTGCCAGCAGCCCCGGGACAGACTACGTTCAAGCTTTCTTT
CASSPGTDYVQAFF
>TRBJ2-7|TRBV6-6|TRBD1|14|.
TGTGCCAGCAGTTACTCGACAGGGACCTACGAGCAGTACTTC
CASSYSTGTYEQYF
>TRBJ1-1|TRBV29-1|TRBD1|15|.
TGCAGCGTTGGGGGGACAGGACTTGCGAACACTGAAGCTTTCTTT
CSVGGTGLANTEAFF
>TRBJ1-5|TRBV7-6|.|13|.
TGTGCCAGCAGCCATGGGAGGGACCAGCCCCAGCATTTT
CASSHGRDQPQHF
>TRBJ2-4|TRBV4-1|TRBD1|14|.
TGCGCCAGCAGCTTCAGGGGGCCCAAAAACATTCAGTACTTC
CASSFRGPKNIQYF
>TRBJ1-2|TRBV5-6|.|16|.
TGTGCCAGCAGCTCTCTCCGACAGCGGAGGGACTATGGCTACACCTTC
CASSSLRQRRDYGYTF
>TRBJ2-1|TRBV5-1|TRBD2|18|.
TGCGCCAGCAGCTTGGGGGGACGGGGACTAGCGGGGGAGTATGAGCAGTTCTTC
CASSLGGRGLAGEYEQFF
>TRBJ2-5|TRBV6-6|TRBD2|16|.
TGTGCCAGCAGGAACAGCGGGGGGGAGAGCCAAGAGACCCAGTACTTC
CASRNSGGESQETQYF
>TRBJ2-4|TRBV6-1|.|15|.
TGTGCCAGCAGCGCGGGCCACCCAACGCAAAACATTCAGTACTTC
CASSAGHPTQNIQYF
>TRBJ1-5|TRBV12-5|.|14|.
TGTGCTAGTGCCCTATACGCCAGGGATCAGCCCCAGCATTTT
CASALYARDQPQHF
>TRBJ1-5|TRBV30|TRBD1|19|.
TGTGCCTGGAGCCTCGGACAGGGGGCTTGGTATAACAGCAATCAGCCCCAGCATTTT
CAWSLGQGAWYNSNQPQHF
>TRBJ2-3|TRBV7-2|.|15|.
TGTGCCAGCAGCTCCGGCGGGGGCTCTACAGATACGCAGTATTTT
CASSSGGGSTDTQYF
>TRBJ2-7|TRBV25-1|TRBD2|13|.
TGTGCCAGCGCGGTAACGGGGGGCTACGAGCAGTACTTC
CASAVTGGYEQYF
>TRBJ2-7|TRBV5-6|.|11|once
TGTGCCAGCAGCTTGGTCTGCGAGCAGTACTTC
CASSLVCEQYF
>TRBJ1-2|TRBV4-1|.|14|.
TGCGCCAGCAGCCAATTAGTCCCTAACTATGGCTACACCTTC
CASSQLVPNYGYTF
>TRBJ2-3|TRBV19|TRBD1|15|.
TGTGCCAGTAGTTCTTACAGGGGTAGCACAGATACGCAGTATTTT
CASSSYRGSTDTQYF
>TRBJ1-1|TRBV6-1|TRBD1|12|.
TGTGCCAGCAGCCTAAGGGACAGCGAAGCTTTCTTT
CASSLRDSEAFF
>TRBJ2-7|TRBV6-5|TRBD1|15|.
TGTGCCAGCAGGACGAGGGGGCAACGCACCTACGAGCAGTACTTC
CASRTRGQRTYEQYF
>TRBJ2-3|TRBV13|.|17|.
TGTGCCAGCAGCGATAGCCCGAAACGTACGAGCACAGATACGCAGTATTTT
CASSDSPKRTSTDTQYF
>TRBJ2-1|TRBV30|.|14|.
TGTGCCTGGAGTGCCCGGCCTCGAGGGAATGAGCAGTTCTTC
CAWSARPRGNEQFF
>TRBJ1-1|TRBV5-1|TRBD1|14|few
TGCGCCAGCAGCTTGGGGACAGGGGGCACTGAAGCTTTCTTT
CASSLGTGGTEAFF